These T cell receptor beta chains were read from a single sample in a study of blood T cell repertoires in COVID-19. Generated by immunoSEQ multiplex PCR, the TCRdb table keeps only in-frame clones and is missing some. The data show fewer than 90,000 clones, around three quarters seen once. The sequenced sample was peripheral blood. These receptors came from an elderly woman with acute or convalescent COVID-19. Each CDR3 is given with its conserved first and last residue. The D gene is left open where the match is weak. The size field is filled for only some rows; it gives once, few, many or a size class.

>TRBV6-5|NA|NA|TRBJ1-5
CASKRVSNQPQHF
TGTGCCAGCAAGAGGGTTTCCAATCAGCCCCAGCATTTT
>TRBV30|TRBD1|NA|TRBJ1-2
CAIDRGRSYGYTF
TGTGCCATAGACAGGGGGCGATCCTATGGCTACACCTTC
>TRBV3-1/TRBV3-2|TRBD2|NA|TRBJ2-3
CASSPPTLAWDTQYF
TGTGCCAGCAGCCCCCCGACACTAGCGTGGGATACGCAGTATTTT
>TRBV7-3|TRBD1|NA|TRBJ2-5
CASSQTGTGIETQYF
TGTGCCAGCAGCCAGACCGGGACAGGGATTGAGACCCAGTACTTC
>TRBV7-8|NA|few|TRBJ2-3
CASSPRQGGDTQYF
TGTGCCAGCAGCCCCCGACAGGGAGGAGATACGCAGTATTTT
>TRBV21-1|NA|NA|TRBJ2-1
CASSNSPPNEQFF
TGTGCCAGCAGCAACAGTCCCCCTAATGAGCAGTTCTTC
>TRBV5-1|NA|few|TRBJ1-5
CASSDSGNQPQHF
TGCGCCAGCAGCGACTCAGGGAATCAGCCCCAGCATTTT
>TRBV11-2|NA|NA|TRBJ1-1
CASSVTQGFLGAFF
TGTGCCAGCAGCGTGACACAGGGCTTCCTAGGAGCTTTCTTT
>TRBV3-1/TRBV3-2|NA|NA|TRBJ1-4
CASSPPGPIGEKLFF
TGTGCCAGCAGCCCCCCAGGGCCAATCGGTGAAAAACTGTTTTTT
>TRBV9|NA|NA|TRBJ2-3
CASSVAGTDTQYF
TGTGCCAGCAGCGTAGCCGGCACAGATACGCAGTATTTT
>TRBV11-3|TRBD2|NA|TRBJ2-1
CASSLSGGGLYNEQFF
TGTGCCAGCAGCTTGAGCGGGGGGGGTCTCTACAATGAGCAGTTCTTC
>TRBV6-5|NA|NA|TRBJ2-3
CASSPGGTDTQYF
TGTGCCAGCAGCCCCGGGGGAACAGATACGCAGTATTTT
>TRBV5-5|NA|NA|TRBJ2-2
CASSLVATGELFF
TGTGCCAGCAGCTTGGTTGCGACCGGGGAGCTGTTTTTT
>TRBV18|TRBD1|NA|TRBJ1-6
CASSPGQGSSPLHF
TGTGCCAGCTCACCGGGACAGGGTTCCTCACCCCTCCACTTT
>TRBV2|TRBD1|NA|TRBJ1-1
CASTLIGQGGLNTEAFF
TGTGCCAGCACCTTGATCGGACAGGGAGGGCTGAACACTGAAGCTTTCTTT
>TRBV7-3|NA|NA|TRBJ2-2
CASSLGTQNTGELFF
TGTGCCAGCAGCTTGGGGACACAGAACACCGGGGAGCTGTTTTTT
>TRBV2|NA|NA|TRBJ2-1
CASSENREQFF
TGTGCCAGCAGTGAGAATCGGGAGCAGTTCTTC
>TRBV2|NA|NA|TRBJ2-5
CASNSYQETQYF
TGTGCCAGCAACTCTTACCAAGAGACCCAGTACTTC
>TRBV7-8|NA|NA|TRBJ2-1
CASSLGTFRGDNEQFF
TGTGCCAGCAGCTTAGGGACTTTTAGAGGAGACAATGAGCAGTTCTTC
>TRBV6-6|TRBD2|NA|TRBJ2-3
CASSRLAGASTDTQYF
TGTGCCAGCAGTCGACTAGCGGGGGCTAGCACAGATACGCAGTATTTT
>TRBV18|NA|NA|TRBJ2-7
CASSPTWQGYEQYF
TGTGCCAGCTCACCAACCTGGCAGGGCTACGAGCAGTACTTC
>TRBV5-1|TRBD2|NA|TRBJ2-7
CASSSLAGDLYEQYF
TGCGCCAGCAGCTCATTAGCGGGGGACCTTTACGAGCAGTACTTC
>TRBV20-1|TRBD2|NA|TRBJ2-3
CSASKGLATDTQYF
TGCAGTGCTAGTAAGGGACTAGCAACAGATACGCAGTATTTT
>TRBV30|TRBD1|NA|TRBJ1-3
CAWSVQGAGNTIYF
TGTGCCTGGAGTGTACAGGGGGCTGGAAACACCATATATTTT